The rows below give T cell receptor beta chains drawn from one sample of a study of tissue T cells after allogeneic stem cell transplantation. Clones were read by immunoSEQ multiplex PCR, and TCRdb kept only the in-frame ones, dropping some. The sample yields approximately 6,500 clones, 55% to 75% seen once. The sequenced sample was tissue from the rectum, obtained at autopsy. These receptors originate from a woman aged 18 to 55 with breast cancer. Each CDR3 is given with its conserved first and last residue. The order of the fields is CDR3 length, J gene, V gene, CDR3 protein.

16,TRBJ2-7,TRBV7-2,CASSLAAGLAVGEQYF
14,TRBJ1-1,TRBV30,CAWSGRRTDEEAFF
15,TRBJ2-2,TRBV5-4,CAGWDRQANTGELFF
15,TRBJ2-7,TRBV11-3,CASSLGREPPYEQYF
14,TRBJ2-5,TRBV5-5,CASSLVGTRETQYF
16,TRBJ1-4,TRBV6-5,CASSYQLATTNEKLFF
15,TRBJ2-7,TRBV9,CASSVDGQPTYEQYF
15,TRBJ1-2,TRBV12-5,CASGLVRAGTDGYTF
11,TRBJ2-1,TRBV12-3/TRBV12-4,CASSLGPGGFF
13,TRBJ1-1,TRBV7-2,CASSLWEFTEAFF
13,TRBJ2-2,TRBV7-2,CASRTGATEELFF
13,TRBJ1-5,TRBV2,CASRGGPDQPQHF
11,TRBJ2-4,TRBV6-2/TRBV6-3,CASSWDYIQYF
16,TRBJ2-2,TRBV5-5,CASSLARQGRTGELFF
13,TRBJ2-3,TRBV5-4,CASSYEPTDTQYF
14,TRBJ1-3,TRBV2,CASSGIPFPNTIYF